The source of this T cell receptor beta chain is a study of vaccination and CD4 T cells after COVID-19. In its sample, this clonotype was seen a few times. Antigen unknown. The Oncomine TCR Beta short-read assay sequenced DNA from cultured CD4+ T cells. TCRdb processed the PCR reads anew with MiXCR; each CDR3 protein has one entry. The sample has 9,500 to 15,000 distinct CDR3 sequences; 50% are singletons. Treatment here: roughly ten-day PBMC culture with coronavirus spike peptide pools or control peptides (ViraFEST assay). The CDR3 sequence is 19 residues long. From germline, CDR1 is MNHNS and CDR2 SASEGT. V gave up 5 bases and J gave up 2 bases, with 25 bases separating them.

The material sequenced was CD4+ T cells from blood, cultured in vitro. This chain uses TRBV6-1 with TRBJ1-5, with D possibly being TRBD1 (6 bases). The clonotype comes from a human donor who had recovered from COVID-19. CDR3 loop: CASSHLPWTEGVGNQPQHF. The DNA for the CDR3 is TGTGCCAGCAGTCACCTCCCCTGGACTGAGGGGGTAGGCAATCAGCCCCAGCATTTT.